This T cell receptor (beta chain) was identified during a study of identical twins. This clonotype was observed many times. TCRdb processed the 5' RACE reads anew with MiXCR; each CDR3 protein has one entry. The table shows some 200,000 distinct CDR3 sequences, with around 8% occurring only once. The V gene lost 0 bases and the J gene lost 9 bases, with 15 bases spanning the gap. The CDR3 is 15 amino acids. CDR1 is LGHDT and CDR2 is YNNKEL in the germline V gene (reference sequence). The same data also went into a second study, on yellow fever vaccine responses in identical twins.

Sequencing was carried out using memory (CD45RO+) T cells sorted from blood. This TCR was recovered from a young woman in good health. This chain uses TRBV3-1 with TRBJ2-1; TRBD2 might be the D (6 bases). The CDR3 reads CASSQDGRQGGEQFF. The CDR3, as DNA: TGTGCCAGCAGCCAAGATGGGAGGCAGGGAGGTGAGCAGTTCTTC.